This paragraph covers one TCR beta chain sequence. V dropped 3 bases and J dropped 0 bases, with 5 bases sitting between them. The CDR3 has 13 amino acids. Germline V gene sequence: CDR1 SGHRS, CDR2 YFSETQ. The sample comes from a study of CD8+ T cells in alopecia areata. Study in general: Treated individuals took tofacitinib by mouth, 5 to 10 mg twice daily.

After isolation, RNA underwent reverse transcription to generate cDNA as the sequencing template. Sequencing used immunoSEQ multiplex PCR; TCRdb keeps in-frame clones, though not all of them. The table includes 9,900 or so clones, approximately 59% detected once. Peripheral blood and lesional scalp punch biopsies came from alopecia areata patients. Specimen: skin, collected at week 0. This chain connects TRBV5-1 to TRBJ2-3; D remains unclear. The receptor was derived from a human donor with alopecia areata. This chain's CDR3 is CASSSDSTDTQYF. The DNA of the CDR3 is TGCGCCAGCAGCTCCGATAGCACAGATACGCAGTATTTT. The full variable domain, rest sourced from reference TRBV5-1 and TRBJ2-3, is KAGVTQTPRYLIKTRGQQVTLSCSPISGHRSVSWYQQTPGQGLQFLFEYFSETQRNKGNFPGRFSGRQFSNSRSEMNVSTLELGDSALYLCASSSDSTDTQYFGPGTRLTVL.